This T cell receptor (beta chain) comes out of a study of blood T cell repertoires in COVID-19. Study in general: Acute and convalescent COVID-19 samples came from the United States, Italy and Spain. From T cells, B-cell-depleted T cells, or PBMCs came the material, which was cDNA or gDNA.

In the original workflow: Estimated nucleated cell counts came from reference gene primer amplification. This table comes from immunoSEQ multiplex PCR, and its TCRdb copy is limited to in-frame clones, with some not included. V and J calls and clone size are copied from that table; D and trimming were computed from the DNA. The data show some 150,000 clones, roughly 90% seen once. This TCR came from a human donor in a cohort sampled during active COVID-19. The specimen was peripheral blood.

The CDR3 bases are TGTGCCAGCAGTGCAGGGATCACAGATACGCAGTATTTT. It yields the protein CASSAGITDTQYF. The chain joins TRBV2 to TRBJ2-3; D possibly corresponds to TRBD1 (5 bases). CDR1 SNHLY and CDR2 FYNNEI come from the germline V gene. CDR3 length: 13 residues. The V end was cut by 4 bases, the J end by 2 bases, with 7 bases between.